This T cell receptor beta chain was documented in a study of vaccination and CD4 T cells after COVID-19. The treatment: roughly 10-day PBMC culture with coronavirus spike peptide pools or control peptides (ViraFEST assay). After expanding antigen-specific T cells with peptide pools, ViraFEST sequenced their TCRs. Details on this clonotype: The antigen is undetermined.

An Oncomine TCR Beta short-read assay was used to sequence the DNA from cultured CD4+ T cells. TCRdb ran MiXCR on the PCR reads and lists one entry per CDR3 protein. This sample has 20,000 to 30,000 distinct CDR3 sequences, with roughly 62% found just once. This CDR3 region has 13 residues. CDR1 is WSHSY, CDR2 SAAADI, per germline. The V gene lost 9 bases and the J gene lost 6 bases, with 17 bases spanning the gap. This receptor was obtained from a human donor who received a COVID-19 vaccine. The chain uses TRBV10-2 and TRBJ1-2, with a possible D match to TRBD1 (6 bases). The specimen comprised CD4+ T cells from blood, cultured in vitro, sampled after SARS-CoV-2 vaccination. The CDR3 reads CASQQGKVHGYTF. CDR3 in DNA: TGCGCCAGTCAACAGGGAAAGGTTCATGGCTACACCTTC.